One sample yielded the 20 T cell receptor beta chains listed below, sequenced in a study of CD8+ T cells in alopecia areata. The sample's treatment: oral pan-JAK inhibitor, 5-10 mg twice daily. Sequencing relied on a cDNA template that was reverse transcribed from extracted RNA. Here immunoSEQ multiplex PCR was the method, and the copy in TCRdb shows in-frame clones only, minus some. Of roughly 110,000 clones in the sample, roughly 84% were seen once. The specimen comprised CD8+ T cells sorted from blood, sampled at week 24, from a patient treated with tofacitinib. The receptors stem from a human donor with alopecia areata.

This clone was recorded many times. For the CDR3, the DNA is TGTGCCAGCAGCATAGACAGCTACAATCAGCCCCAGCATTTT. Encoded protein: CASSIDSYNQPQHF. This chain connects TRBV7-2 to TRBJ1-5; D is perhaps TRBD1 (5 bases). Germline V CDR1 and CDR2: SGHTA, FQGNSA. V lost 5 bases to trimming and J lost 3 bases, with 11 bases between them. The CDR3 has 14 residues.

The V call is TRBV19, the J call TRBJ2-5; TRBD2 aligns across 13 bases. This CDR3 contains 16 residues. Germline CDR1 reads LNHDA; CDR2 reads SQIVND (reference sequence). V lost 5 bases and J lost 6; bases outside the gene matches: 9. The CDR3 nucleotides are TGTGCCAGTAGTCCAACTAGCGGGGGGGCTAGAAAGACCCAGTACTTC. This gives the protein CASSPTSGGARKTQYF.

The V gene is TRBV27, the J gene TRBJ2-3, with 8 bases identical to TRBD1. This CDR3 has 16 residues. Germline CDR1 and CDR2: MNHEY and SMNVEV (reference sequence). Trimming took 3 bases from V and 1 from J; bases not matched to a gene: 6. The CDR3 protein is CASSLTGQGGTDTQYF. In DNA, the CDR3 is TGTGCCAGCAGTTTGACAGGACAGGGCGGCACAGATACGCAGTATTTT.

The chain joins TRBV15 to TRBJ2-1; D is undetermined. The CDR3 contains 16 residues. CDR1 is LNHNV, CDR2 YYDKDF, per germline (reference sequence). Trimming took 8 bases from V and 3 from J, leaving 20 bases between them. CDR3 residues: CATYLTYDGVYNEQFF. The CDR3 nucleotides are TGTGCCACCTATCTCACCTATGATGGGGTCTACAATGAGCAGTTCTTC.

The chain joins TRBV7-2 to TRBJ2-7, with TRBD2 as a possible D gene (7 bases). The germline V and J ends were trimmed by 5 bases and 4 bases, with 21 bases remaining between them. This CDR3 region has 16 residues. The germline V gene encodes CDR1 SGHTA and CDR2 FQGNSA. The CDR3 DNA reads TGTGCCAGCAGCACCCCTAGCGGTAGGGGGAATTACGAGCAGTACTTC. It yields the protein CASSTPSGRGNYEQYF.

The genes are TRBV29-1 and TRBJ2-7; D call uncertain. The CDR3 consists of 13 residues. Germline lookup yields CDR1 SQVTM and CDR2 ANQGSEA. V was shortened by 2 bases and J by 0 bases, with 8 bases between the two germline ends. CDR3 in amino acids: CSVENSASYEQYF. CDR3 nucleotides: TGCAGCGTTGAAAACAGTGCCTCCTACGAGCAGTACTTC.

The chain recombines TRBV27 with TRBJ2-2; D is undetermined. The V gene lost 2 bases and the J gene lost 7 bases, with 11 bases spanning the gap. CDR1 and CDR2 (germline): MNHEY, SMNVEV (reference sequence). The CDR3 consists of 14 residues. CDR3 DNA sequence: TGTGCCAGCAGTTTAGGGGTAGCCGTCGGGGAGCTGTTTTTT. Translated: CASSLGVAVGELFF.

This clone showed up just once. The V and J genes are TRBV2 and TRBJ2-6, with D uncertain. The CDR3 is 13 residues long. From germline, CDR1 is SNHLY and CDR2 FYNNEI. V lost 10 bases, J lost 0 bases, and 7 bases lay in between. The CDR3 loop is CATIGSGANVLTF. The CDR3 DNA reads TGTGCCACAATTGGCTCTGGGGCCAACGTCCTGACTTTC.

CDR3 DNA: TGCGCCAGCAGCCAAGTGGGACACGAGGGCCCAGATACGCAGTATTTT. Encoded protein: CASSQVGHEGPDTQYF. This chain connects TRBV4-3 to TRBJ2-3; D is possibly TRBD1 (6 bases). With 1 base removed from V and 4 bases from J, the gap between germline ends came to 15 bases. From germline, CDR1 is LGHNA and CDR2 YSLEER. This CDR3 is 16 amino acids long.

The chain uses TRBV30 and TRBJ2-1, with 7 bases fitting TRBD2. Germline CDR1 GTSNPN, CDR2 SVGIG (reference sequence). V dropped 6 bases and J dropped 14; count of bases not matched to a gene: 10. CDR3 length: 11 amino acids. In nucleotides, the CDR3 is TGTGCCTGCCAGGGAGGGCTAGAGAAGTTCTTC. Translating gives CACQGGLEKFF.

The chain employs TRBV2 and TRBJ2-3; TRBD2 agrees at 16 bases. CDR1 is SNHLY, CDR2 FYNNEI, per germline. The CDR3 sequence is 19 residues long. Trimming at V came to 2 bases and at J to 5 bases, leaving 10 bases not matched to a gene. The CDR3 reads CASSEPLGLAGGQEDTQYF. CDR3 coding DNA: TGTGCCAGCAGTGAACCCTTGGGACTAGCGGGGGGGCAGGAAGATACGCAGTATTTT.

The V call is TRBV6-1, the J call TRBJ2-5, with 7 bases that match TRBD1. Per the germline V gene, CDR1 is MNHNS and CDR2 is SASEGT. CDR3 length: 15 residues. With V trimmed by 5 bases and J by 2 bases, 8 bases remained unmatched. CDR3 sequence: CASSSDRVRQETQYF. As DNA, the CDR3 is TGTGCCAGCAGTTCTGACAGGGTGAGACAAGAGACCCAGTACTTC.

The chain uses TRBV6-5 and TRBJ2-7; perhaps TRBD2 as D (5 bases). Germline CDR1 and CDR2: MNHEY and SVGAGI. The germline V and J ends were trimmed by 11 bases and 3 bases, with 17 bases remaining between them. This CDR3 has 13 amino acids. This CDR3 reads CAAGEAGGYEQYF. CDR3 nucleotide sequence: TGTGCCGCCGGCGAGGCAGGAGGCTACGAGCAGTACTTC.

The V call is TRBV27, the J call TRBJ2-1, with 7 bases lining up with TRBD1. V shed 5 bases and J 3 bases; nucleotides not matched to a gene: 7. This CDR3 region has 15 residues. Germline CDR1 reads MNHEY; CDR2 reads SMNVEV (reference sequence). DNA for the CDR3: TGTGCCAGCAGTCAACCCGGGACAGACTACAATGAGCAGTTCTTC. This encodes CASSQPGTDYNEQFF.

The rearrangement links TRBV7-9 to TRBJ2-1; 8 nucleotides match TRBD1. V was pared by 5 bases and J by 7 bases, with 7 bases of the junction left unmatched. The germline V gene has CDR1 SEHNR and CDR2 FQNEAQ (reference sequence). This CDR3 has 14 amino acids. The CDR3 DNA reads as TGTGCCAGCAGCCCCAGGGGGCGTGAGAATGAGCAGTTCTTC. It encodes CASSPRGRENEQFF.

This chain connects TRBV10-3 to TRBJ2-7, with TRBD1 as a possible D gene (5 bases). Germline V gene lookup returns CDR1 ENHRY and CDR2 SYGVKD. The CDR3 is 14 residues long. V was cut by 0 bases and J by 4 bases, with 10 bases left in between. The CDR3 DNA sequence: TGTGCCATCAGTGAGTCGATAGGGGATTACGAGCAGTACTTC. This codes for CAISESIGDYEQYF.

This sequence joins TRBV7-6 and TRBJ2-7, with TRBD2 matching 7 bases. The CDR3 loop spans 12 amino acids. Germline V CDR1 and CDR2: SGHVS, FNYEAQ. With V trimmed by 9 bases and J by 3 bases, 5 bases remained unmatched. Here the CDR3 DNA reads TGTGCCAGTCGGGGGGAAGGCTACGAGCAGTACTTC. This sequence encodes CASRGEGYEQYF.

V gene TRBV13 combines with J gene TRBJ2-5; D is unresolved. Trimming left V 0 bases short and J 2 bases short, with 7 bases between. Germline CDR1 reads PRHDT; CDR2 reads FYEKMQ (reference sequence). The CDR3 extends over 14 amino acids. CDR3 DNA: TGTGCCAGCAGCTTAGGGTGGGCTCAAGAGACCCAGTACTTC. Protein sequence: CASSLGWAQETQYF.

The V gene is TRBV6-5, the J gene TRBJ2-3; 9 nucleotides align to TRBD1. Germline V CDR1 and CDR2: MNHEY, SVGAGI. V dropped 4 bases and J dropped 0; count of bases not matched to a gene: 5. The length of the CDR3 is 16 residues. The CDR3 DNA reads as TGTGCCAGCAGTTTCGGACAGGGGACTAGCACAGATACGCAGTATTTT. The encoded protein is CASSFGQGTSTDTQYF.

This CDR3 is CASSYEVITGELFF. The CDR3, as DNA: TGTGCCAGCAGTTATGAGGTTATCACCGGGGAGCTGTTTTTT. This rearrangement joins TRBV6-6 to TRBJ2-2; unclear D gene. CDR1 is MNHNY, CDR2 SVGAGI, per germline (reference sequence). The length of the CDR3 is 14 residues. Trimming removed 3 bases at V and 4 bases at J, with 9 bases between.